This TCR beta chain came from a study of T cells expressing NK-cell markers. Study details: Just one sequenced donor of eight was HCMV-seronegative, while seven were seropositive. Overall study findings and caveats: Dominance of the CD3+CD56-NKG2C+ fraction by these clonotypes also held in several donors. In six donors, dominant NKG2C+ clonotypes were roughly 1.0-7.5% of CD8+ T cells.

Germline V gene data show CDR1 as DFQATT and CDR2 as SNEGSKA (reference sequence). CDR3 size: 17 residues. Concerning this clonotype: Its antigen is unidentified.

5'RACE template switching built TCR beta cDNA with unique molecular identifiers. Following a re-call of the 5' RACE reads, TCRdb has one entry per CDR3 protein and lacks DNA. The sample totals roughly 380,000 distinct CDR3 sequences. The TCR was taken from a man between 18 and 69 years old in good health. The gene calls are TRBV20-1 and TRBJ2-1; TCRdb returns TRBD1, unconfirmable since there is no DNA. Sequencing was performed on blood T cells: a sorted CD56 or NKG2C T cell subset, CD4+ or CD8+ T cells, or bulk PBMC T cells (not recorded which). The CDR3 spells CSARDTSGTPVRREQFF.